These 32 T cell receptor beta chains were sequenced from one sample in a study of blood T cell repertoires in COVID-19. The protocol was immunoSEQ multiplex PCR, while the TCRdb copy is restricted to in-frame clones and leaves out a portion. The data contain 20,000 to 25,000 clones, 80% to 95% of them seen just once; the ten biggest clones take up over 3%. The specimen was peripheral blood. All receptors derive from a woman in her seventies with active COVID-19.

The chain is built from TRBV19 and TRBJ1-2; 9 bases match TRBD1. The germline V gene encodes CDR1 LNHDA and CDR2 SQIVND (reference sequence). V lost 3 bases, J lost 5 bases, and 16 bases stayed unmatched. The CDR3 is 18 residues long. Here the CDR3 DNA reads TGTGCCAGTAGTATTCTCCCGGGACAGGGTACGGTTTTTTATGGCTACACCTTC. Encoded protein: CASSILPGQGTVFYGYTF.

This chain links TRBV5-6 with TRBJ2-7, with 11 bases fitting TRBD1. The ends lost 4 bases at V and 3 bases at J; junction bases unmatched: 3. The germline CDR1 and CDR2 sequences are SGHDT and YYEEEE. This CDR3 is 14 amino acids long. CDR3 DNA: TGTGCCAGCAGCCTAGGGACAGGGGGCTACGAGCAGTACTTC. Amino acids: CASSLGTGGYEQYF.

The V call is TRBV21-1, the J call TRBJ1-2; the table names TRBD1, a call not compared with the DNA. TRBV21-1 is noted as a pseudogene. This CDR3 is 12 amino acids long. CDR3 nucleotide sequence: TGTGCCAGCAGAATAGTTGACAAGCTCGACACCTTC. Translated, it gives CASRIVDKLDTF.

The CDR3: CASSLAPLAGGPDTQYF. CDR3 DNA sequence: TGTGCCAGCAGCTTAGCCCCACTAGCGGGAGGGCCAGATACGCAGTATTTT. V and J are TRBV7-2 and TRBJ2-3; 13 nucleotides align to TRBD2. With 0 bases clipped from V and 4 bases from J, the junction kept 4 bases outside the gene matches. Per germline, CDR1 SGHTA and CDR2 FQGNSA. CDR3 length: 17 amino acids. Supplemented by reference TRBV7-2 and TRBJ2-3, the full variable domain reads GAGVSQSPSNKVTEKGKDVELRCDPISGHTALYWYRQSLGQGLEFLIYFQGNSAPDKSGLPSDRFSAERTGGSVSTLTIQRTQQEDSAVYLCASSLAPLAGGPDTQYFGPGTRLTVL.

Here the CDR3 DNA reads TGTGCCAGCAGCCCACAGGCTAGCGGGAGGGCGACAGATACGCAGTATTTT. Amino acids: CASSPQASGRATDTQYF. V gene TRBV5-6 combines with J gene TRBJ2-3, with 12 bases lining up with TRBD2. Unmatched junction bases numbered 9, after V lost 4 bases and J lost 3 bases. This CDR3 comprises 17 residues. Germline CDR1 is SGHDT and CDR2 is YYEEEE.

The chain has TRBV7-8 and TRBJ2-7; 7 bases are shared with TRBD1. The germline V gene encodes CDR1 SGHVS and CDR2 FQNEAQ. The CDR3 extends over 13 amino acids. Trimming at V came to 4 bases and at J to 4 bases, leaving 4 bases not matched to a gene. In DNA form, the CDR3 reads TGTGCCAGCAGCTCGGGACAGACGTACGAGCAGTACTTC. Protein product: CASSSGQTYEQYF.

V and J are TRBV7-9 and TRBJ1-5; 9 bases line up with TRBD1. Germline V gene data show CDR1 as SEHNR and CDR2 as FQNEAQ (reference sequence). With V trimmed by 5 bases and J by 3 bases, 5 bases remained unmatched. CDR3 length: 15 residues. The CDR3 bases are TGTGCCAGCAGCCCAGGACAGGGGAACAATCAGCCCCAGCATTTT. The encoded protein is CASSPGQGNNQPQHF.

The V call is TRBV4-2, the J call TRBJ2-7; possible D gene TRBD1, 6 bases. V gave up 2 bases and J gave up 3 bases, with 14 bases separating them. The CDR3 is made up of 15 amino acids. CDR1 LGHNA and CDR2 YNFKEQ come from the germline V gene. CDR3 nucleotide sequence: TGTGCCAGCAGCCAACTAACGCAGGGGAACTACGAGCAGTACTTC. This gives the protein CASSQLTQGNYEQYF.

The chain combines TRBV10-3 with TRBJ1-2; 10 bases are shared with TRBD1. Germline assignment: CDR1 ENHRY and CDR2 SYGVKD. This CDR3 spans 13 amino acids. V shed 10 bases, J shed 10 bases, and the junction held 12 bases outside the gene matches. As DNA, the CDR3 is TGTGCCACTGGGCCTGGGACAGGGGAAGCCTACACCTTC. This gives the protein CATGPGTGEAYTF.

The chain employs TRBV10-1 and TRBJ2-3, with 9 bases matching TRBD2. The CDR3 has 18 residues. V was clipped by 7 bases and J by 0 bases; unmatched bases: 14. CDR1 is WNHNN and CDR2 is SYGVQD in the germline V gene (reference sequence). The chain's CDR3 is CASILSGSSGTSTDTQYF. The CDR3 DNA reads TGCGCCAGCATCCTGAGCGGGTCTAGCGGGACTAGCACAGATACGCAGTATTTT.

This chain links TRBV20-1 with TRBJ2-5; D is unclear. This CDR3 comprises 10 residues. Deletions cut 5 bases from V and 5 bases from J, with 6 bases between. CDR1 and CDR2 (germline): DFQATT, SNEGSKA (reference sequence). CDR3 coding DNA: TGCAGTGCTCACGGGGAGACCCAGTACTTC. Amino acids: CSAHGETQYF.

The genes are TRBV2 and TRBJ2-7; 7 bases fit TRBD2. There are 12 residues in the CDR3. Germline lookup yields CDR1 SNHLY and CDR2 FYNNEI. V dropped 6 bases and J dropped 4; count of bases not matched to a gene: 3. The CDR3 here is CASRSGGYEQYF. The CDR3 region has the DNA TGTGCCAGCAGATCGGGGGGATACGAGCAGTACTTC. Full variable domain (outside the CDR3, taken from reference TRBV2 and TRBJ2-7): EPEVTQTPSHQVTQMGQEVILRCVPISNHLYFYWYRQILGQKVEFLVSFYNNEISEKSEIFDDQFSVERPDGSNFTLKIRSTKLEDSAMYFCASRSGGYEQYFGPGTRLTVT.

This clone was seen only once. The chain recombines TRBV6-2 or TRBV6-3 with TRBJ2-5; D unclear. In germline, CDR1 is MNHEY, CDR2 SVGEGT. The CDR3 consists of 16 residues. V was shortened by 5 bases and J by 2 bases, with 18 bases between the two germline ends. The DNA of the CDR3 is TGTGCCAGCAGTAGGATGACACGCGAAACTCAAGAGACCCAGTACTTC. It encodes CASSRMTRETQETQYF.

This chain links TRBV6-2 or TRBV6-3 with TRBJ1-5; the D gene is possibly TRBD1 (5 bases). The V end lost 2 bases, the J end lost 8 bases, and 22 bases lay between the germline ends. The CDR3 is made up of 17 amino acids. Per germline, CDR1 MNHEY and CDR2 SVGEGT. The CDR3 region has the DNA TGTGCCAGCAGTTACCCCGAGATGGGCAGGGTAAGCAAGCCCCAGCATTTT. As protein: CASSYPEMGRVSKPQHF.

The rearrangement joins TRBV5-4 to TRBJ2-2, with 8 bases that match TRBD1. With V trimmed by 0 bases and J by 1 base, 2 bases remained unmatched. The CDR3 sequence is 16 residues long. CDR1 is SGHNT, CDR2 YYREEE, per germline (reference sequence). In nucleotides, the CDR3 is TGTGCCAGCAGCTTGGCCACAGGGGGGAACACCGGGGAGCTGTTTTTT. Its protein product is CASSLATGGNTGELFF.

The V and J genes are TRBV18 and TRBJ1-5; 11 nucleotides match TRBD1. The CDR3 has 16 amino acids. Trimming cost V 3 bases and J 6 bases; bases outside gene matches: 7. The germline V gene encodes CDR1 KGHSH and CDR2 LQKENI. CDR3 DNA: TGTGCCAGCTCACCCTCTGGACAGGGGGCCGCTCAGCCCCAGCATTTT. This translates into CASSPSGQGAAQPQHF.

The chain couples TRBV10-3 to TRBJ2-7, with 7 bases that match TRBD2. The CDR3 sequence is 15 residues long. With 10 bases clipped from V and 0 bases from J, the junction kept 12 bases outside the gene matches. The V gene's germline CDR1 is ENHRY and CDR2 SYGVKD. This chain's CDR3 is CASTPGLAASYEQYF. The DNA for the CDR3 is TGTGCCAGCACCCCCGGGCTAGCGGCCTCCTACGAGCAGTACTTC.

V gene TRBV10-2 combines with J gene TRBJ1-1, with TRBD1 matching over 7 bases. V lost 6 bases and J lost 4; bases outside the gene matches: 14. The CDR3 has 16 amino acids. Per germline, CDR1 WSHSY and CDR2 SAAADI. The CDR3 region has the DNA TGCGCCAGCAGGGCGTCGGACAGGAATCGACCCACTGAAGCTTTCTTT. It translates to CASRASDRNRPTEAFF.

This chain connects TRBV28 to TRBJ2-7; TRBD1 aligns across 9 bases. The CDR3 covers 16 residues. Germline V lookup: CDR1 MDHEN, CDR2 SYDVKM. With V trimmed by 3 bases and J by 3 bases, 9 bases remained unmatched. This CDR3 is CASSLGKGTGLYEQYF. CDR3 sequence (DNA): TGTGCCAGCAGTTTGGGGAAGGGGACAGGGCTCTACGAGCAGTACTTC. Full variable domain (remainder filled in from reference TRBV28 and TRBJ2-7): DVKVTQSSRYLVKRTGEKVFLECVQDMDHENMFWYRQDPGLGLRLIYFSYDVKMKEKGDIPEGYSVSREKKERFSLILESASTNQTSMYLCASSLGKGTGLYEQYFGPGTRLTVT.

The chain has TRBV28 and TRBJ2-7; possibly TRBD2 for D (6 bases). Germline V lookup: CDR1 MDHEN, CDR2 SYDVKM. CDR3 length equals 15 residues. Trimming took 8 bases from V and 6 from J, leaving 23 bases between them. CDR3 coding DNA: TGTGCCAGCCAGGTAACGGGACTTGGGCCAGGCGAGCAGTACTTC. Translating it yields CASQVTGLGPGEQYF.

The J gene is TRBJ2-1, the V gene TRBV6-5; the D gene is possibly TRBD2 (6 bases). Germline V lookup: CDR1 MNHEY, CDR2 SVGAGI. The V and J ends lost 6 bases and 0 bases respectively, with 12 bases between them. This CDR3 comprises 15 residues. The CDR3 loop reads CASSSGLTSYNEQFF. CDR3 DNA: TGTGCCAGCAGCTCGGGACTGACCTCCTACAATGAGCAGTTCTTC.

This chain uses TRBV4-1 with TRBJ1-4, with 9 bases fitting TRBD1. The CDR3 runs 18 residues. V shed 0 bases and J 4 bases; nucleotides not matched to a gene: 9. The germline gives CDR1 MGHRA, CDR2 YSYEKL. CDR3 coding DNA: TGCGCCAGCAGCCAAGATCCCGGGACAGGGACCTTTAATGAAAAACTGTTTTTT. It encodes CASSQDPGTGTFNEKLFF.

This clone was detected a few times. The rearrangement uses TRBV5-4 and TRBJ2-7; TRBD2 agrees at 10 bases. This CDR3 contains 15 residues. The ends lost 3 bases at V and 4 bases at J; junction bases unmatched: 7. Per germline, CDR1 SGHNT and CDR2 YYREEE (reference sequence). The CDR3: CASSSSSGSAYEQYF. CDR3 DNA sequence: TGTGCCAGCAGCTCCTCTAGCGGGAGTGCGTACGAGCAGTACTTC.

V gene TRBV19 combines with J gene TRBJ2-3, with D possibly matching TRBD1 (5 bases). Germline V gene sequence: CDR1 LNHDA, CDR2 SQIVND (reference sequence). There are 14 residues in the CDR3. V shed 7 bases and J shed 2 bases, with 13 bases lying between them. This CDR3 reads CASTMTATTDTQYF. CDR3 sequence (DNA): TGTGCCAGTACTATGACAGCCACCACAGATACGCAGTATTTT.

The V gene is TRBV28, the J gene TRBJ1-5, with D uncertain. The ends were cut back, 1 base at V and 0 bases at J, with 13 bases in the middle. Germline CDR1 is MDHEN and CDR2 is SYDVKM. The CDR3 totals 17 residues. CDR3 sequence reads: CASSLSLARYSNQPQHF. CDR3 nucleotides: TGTGCCAGCAGTTTATCCTTAGCCCGGTATAGCAATCAGCCCCAGCATTTT.

The DNA of the CDR3 is TGTGCCAGCAGTGGTACCGCAGGGGAAAAACTGTTTTTT. Translated, it gives CASSGTAGEKLFF. The genes are TRBV12-3 or TRBV12-4 and TRBJ1-4; tentatively, D is TRBD1 (5 bases). The length of the CDR3 is 13 residues. Trimming removed 5 bases from V and 8 bases from J, with 12 bases in between.

The chain employs TRBV5-8 and TRBJ2-7; no definite D call. Germline CDR1 and CDR2: SGHTS and YDEGEE. This CDR3 spans 12 amino acids. The V gene lost 4 bases and the J gene lost 3 bases, with 8 bases spanning the gap. CDR3 in DNA: TGTGCCAGCAGCCTCCTAGTCTACGAGCAGTACTTC. Amino acids: CASSLLVYEQYF.

V usage is TRBV27 and J usage is TRBJ1-2; 7 bases match TRBD1. Looked up from germline, CDR1 is MNHEY and CDR2 is SMNVEV (reference sequence). The CDR3 is 14 residues long. The trim removed 6 bases at V and 6 bases at J, leaving 10 bases unmatched. The CDR3 DNA reads TGTGCCAGCAGACCTGACAGGGATGAACATGGCTACACCTTC. It is translated as CASRPDRDEHGYTF.

The chain couples TRBV6-6 to TRBJ2-7, with 14 positions matching TRBD2. The V and J ends lost 4 bases and 6 bases, in that order; junction bases with no gene match: 2. Germline assignment: CDR1 MNHNY and CDR2 SVGAGI (reference sequence). The CDR3 extends over 14 amino acids. In DNA form, the CDR3 reads TGTGCCAGCAGTTCCGGGACTAGCGGGAGCGAGCAGTACTTC. It translates to CASSSGTSGSEQYF.

The chain combines TRBV11-2 with TRBJ2-2; 7 bases map to TRBD2. CDR1 SGHAT and CDR2 FQNNGV come from the germline V gene. The CDR3 loop spans 15 amino acids. Germline trimming cut 5 bases from V and 3 bases from J; bases unmatched to any gene: 6. The CDR3 DNA follows: TGTGCCAGCAGCGGAGCGGGATCTGACACCGGGGAGCTGTTTTTT. Translating gives CASSGAGSDTGELFF.

The J gene is TRBJ2-7, the V gene TRBV11-2; 7 bases agree with TRBD2. Trimming cost V 2 bases and J 5 bases; bases outside gene matches: 9. The CDR3 spans 15 residues. Germline CDR1 and CDR2: SGHAT and FQNNGV. In DNA form, the CDR3 reads TGTGCCAGCAGCTTAAGGGCGGGAGATTACCACGAGCAGTACTTC. The encoded protein is CASSLRAGDYHEQYF.

This clone was detected only once. The gene calls are TRBV10-2 and TRBJ2-1; 11 bases are a match to TRBD1. After removal of 10 bases from V and 9 bases from J, the junction contained 11 bases not matched to a gene. Germline V gives CDR1 WSHSY, CDR2 SAAADI. This CDR3 has 14 residues. The CDR3 loop is CATRTGGPGREQFF. CDR3 sequence (DNA): TGCGCCACGAGGACAGGGGGCCCAGGACGTGAGCAGTTCTTC.